Below, one T cell receptor beta chain is given with its context. Authors' analysis steps: Estimation of nucleated cell counts relied on the amplification of reference gene primers. Data came from immunoSEQ multiplex PCR; TCRdb stores just in-frame clones and leaves some out. V, J and clone size reflect that table, while D and trimming were determined from the DNA. The table has 150,000 to 200,000 clones, 85% to 90% seen once. This record belongs to a study of blood T cell repertoires in COVID-19. As for the study in general: Italy, Spain and the United States were the sources of the convalescent and acute COVID-19 samples. T cells, B-cell-depleted T cells, or PBMCs provided the cDNA or gDNA that served as material.

The V end lost 3 bases, the J end lost 8 bases, and 7 bases lay between the germline ends. The CDR3 is made up of 11 amino acids. The V gene's germline CDR1 is MDHEN and CDR2 SYDVKM. The sequencing sample was made of peripheral blood. The TCR was taken from a man in his forties or fifties with active or convalescent COVID-19. The V gene is TRBV28, the J gene TRBJ1-1; D remains ambiguous. Here the CDR3 DNA reads TGTGCCAGCAGTTTGGAGGGAGAAGCTTTCTTT. Translation: CASSLEGEAFF.